A single sample is the source of the 21 T cell receptor beta chains below, sequenced in a study of human T cells and chemical hapten exposure. The time point denotes: patch test 2, 6 weeks after DPC sensitization. Treatment described: therapeutic diphenylcyclopropenone sensitization with weekly scalp DPC. TCRdb analysed the RACE reads with MiXCR anew, one entry per CDR3 protein. The repertoire has about 96,000 distinct CDR3 sequences, 9.3% of them found once; the top ten carry 2% to 2.5%. Sequenced here: whole blood, sampled in connection with sensitization to the hapten diphenylcyclopropenone (DPC). These receptors all stem from a woman in her 40s with alopecia areata. Some clones in this sample may be carry-over from other donors' samples.

This clonotype was counted at least ten times. The chain uses TRBV11-1 and TRBJ1-1; no definite D call. The CDR3 length is 11 residues. Germline V gene sequence: CDR1 SGHAT, CDR2 FQDESV (reference sequence). Trimming removed 6 bases from V and 4 bases from J, with 6 bases in between. The CDR3 DNA reads as TGTGCCAGCAGGGTCATCACTGAAGCTTTCTTT. It encodes CASRVITEAFF.

This clonotype has just a few counts. The rearrangement links TRBV7-9 to TRBJ2-7, with a weak D call TRBD2 (5 bases). V dropped 5 bases and J dropped 5 bases, with 16 bases sitting between them. The CDR3 runs 14 residues. Germline loops: CDR1 SEHNR, CDR2 FQNEAQ (reference sequence). The CDR3 bases are TGTGCCAGCAGCCAAACAAGAGGGATCCACGAGCAGTACTTC. Protein sequence: CASSQTRGIHEQYF.

There are many counts of this clonotype. The rearrangement joins TRBV5-1 to TRBJ2-6, with a tentative D call TRBD2 (5 bases). Germline CDR1 and CDR2: SGHRS and YFSETQ. The germline V and J ends were trimmed by 0 bases and 2 bases, with 12 bases remaining between them. This CDR3 is built from 17 residues. CDR3 bases: TGCGCCAGCAGCTTGGCTAGCACGTCCGCTGGGGCCAACGTCCTGACTTTC. Translation gives CASSLASTSAGANVLTF.

This clonotype was detected many times. V gene TRBV15 combines with J gene TRBJ1-2; D perhaps matches TRBD1 (5 bases). The germline gives CDR1 LNHNV, CDR2 YYDKDF (reference sequence). The V end was cut by 5 bases, the J end by 4 bases, with 8 bases between. The CDR3 has 12 amino acids. The CDR3 DNA reads as TGTGCCACCAGCGGGAGGGGCTATGGCTACACCTTC. It specifies CATSGRGYGYTF.

This clonotype has ten or more counts. The chain recombines TRBV5-1 with TRBJ2-3; D tentatively reads TRBD1 or TRBD2 (5 bases each). The length of the CDR3 is 18 residues. Germline CDR1 reads SGHRS; CDR2 reads YFSETQ. V lost 6 bases, J lost 0 bases, and 23 bases lay in between. The CDR3, as DNA: TGCGCCAGCACCAAAGACACGGGACGTCCGACTAGCACAGATACGCAGTATTTT. This sequence encodes CASTKDTGRPTSTDTQYF.

This clonotype was observed many times. The J gene is TRBJ2-5, the V gene TRBV12-3 or TRBV12-4; D is unresolved. The CDR3 has 13 residues. V lost 6 bases to trimming and J lost 7 bases, with 15 bases between them. The CDR3 reads CASSAESIGTQYF. Here the CDR3 DNA reads TGTGCCAGCAGCGCCGAATCTATAGGGACCCAGTACTTC.

The chain employs TRBV4-1 and TRBJ2-7, with 8 bases that match TRBD1. The CDR3 is made up of 14 amino acids. The J segment lost 1 base and the V segment lost 2 bases, leaving 1 base of the junction unmatched. Germline-derived CDR1 and CDR2 are MGHRA and YSYEKL. CDR3 region: CASSQRQGSYEQYF. In nucleotides, the CDR3 is TGCGCCAGCAGCCAACGACAGGGGTCCTACGAGCAGTACTTC.

This clonotype was seen at least ten times. The chain employs TRBV20-1 and TRBJ1-1; TRBD1 agrees at 7 bases. Unmatched junction bases numbered 8, after V lost 1 base and J lost 0 bases. The CDR3 is 16 amino acids. Germline values: CDR1 DFQATT, CDR2 SNEGSKA (reference sequence). The CDR3 sequence is CSARGEGALLNTEAFF. The CDR3, as DNA: TGCAGTGCTAGAGGTGAGGGGGCCCTGTTGAACACTGAAGCTTTCTTT.

This clonotype occurred many times. This chain links TRBV20-1 with TRBJ2-7, with a tentative D call TRBD2 (6 bases). V was clipped by 6 bases and J by 2 bases, with 14 bases between them. Germline V gene sequence: CDR1 DFQATT, CDR2 SNEGSKA (reference sequence). This CDR3 is 13 amino acids long. The DNA for the CDR3 is TGCAGTGCAGCGGGCCAGACAGCCTACGAGCAGTACTTC. It is translated as CSAAGQTAYEQYF.

This clonotype turned up a few times. The chain has TRBV2 and TRBJ2-3; TRBD2 matches 10 bases. After removal of 4 bases from V and 6 bases from J, the junction contained 13 bases not matched to a gene. Germline values: CDR1 SNHLY, CDR2 FYNNEI. The CDR3 sequence is 17 residues long. The chain's CDR3 is CASSANGLAGVGDTQYF. The CDR3 nucleotides read TGTGCCAGCAGTGCCAACGGGCTAGCGGGAGTGGGGGATACGCAGTATTTT. The full variable domain, in which reference TRBV2 and TRBJ2-3 provide the parts outside the CDR3, is EPEVTQTPSHQVTQMGQEVILRCVPISNHLYFYWYRQILGQKVEFLVSFYNNEISEKSEIFDDQFSVERPDGSNFTLKIRSTKLEDSAMYFCASSANGLAGVGDTQYFGPGTRLTVL.

This clonotype was observed a handful of times. The chain has TRBV6-2 or TRBV6-3 and TRBJ1-6; tentatively, D is TRBD1 (5 bases). Trimming cost V 6 bases and J 12 bases, with 12 bases left between them. This CDR3 is built from 12 residues. From germline, CDR1 is MNHEY and CDR2 SVGEGT. In nucleotides, the CDR3 is TGTGCCAGCAGGACGACAGCAATACCCCTCCACTTT. It encodes CASRTTAIPLHF.

V is TRBV6-5 and J is TRBJ2-2, with 7 bases identical to TRBD2. The CDR3 is made up of 15 amino acids. After removal of 6 bases from V and 6 bases from J, the junction contained 10 bases not matched to a gene. CDR1 and CDR2 from the germline V gene are MNHEY and SVGAGI. The CDR3 region is CASSPWREYSGELFF. Written as DNA, the CDR3 is TGTGCCAGCAGCCCCTGGCGGGAGTACTCCGGGGAGCTGTTTTTT.

Only a few counts were recorded for this clonotype. The CDR3 is CASSLVDVYNEQFF. The CDR3 DNA sequence: TGTGCCAGCAGTTTGGTAGACGTATACAATGAGCAGTTCTTC. The chain has TRBV2 and TRBJ2-1; no firm D call. This CDR3 has 14 residues. The ends were cut back, 5 bases at V and 4 bases at J, with 12 bases in the middle. Germline CDR1 reads SNHLY; CDR2 reads FYNNEI. Looking up the rest from reference TRBV2 and TRBJ2-1 gives the full variable domain: EPEVTQTPSHQVTQMGQEVILRCVPISNHLYFYWYRQILGQKVEFLVSFYNNEISEKSEIFDDQFSVERPDGSNFTLKIRSTKLEDSAMYFCASSLVDVYNEQFFGPGTRLTVL.

The V and J genes are TRBV28 and TRBJ1-1, with unresolved D. CDR1 is MDHEN and CDR2 is SYDVKM in the germline V gene. There are 15 residues in the CDR3. V was shortened by 2 bases and J by 0 bases, with 10 bases between the two germline ends. The CDR3 region has the DNA TGTGCCAGCAGTTTACCCCCCCTGATGAACACTGAAGCTTTCTTT. Translating it yields CASSLPPLMNTEAFF.

The DNA of the CDR3 is TGTGCCAGCAGCTTGGCCGGGAAGGATGGCTACACCTTC. As protein: CASSLAGKDGYTF. This rearrangement joins TRBV5-6 to TRBJ1-2; no clear D. Trimming cost V 0 bases and J 6 bases, with 9 bases left between them. Germline CDR1 reads SGHDT; CDR2 reads YYEEEE. This CDR3 contains 13 residues.

The chain couples TRBV20-1 to TRBJ1-3; TRBD1 aligns across 7 bases. Germline loops: CDR1 DFQATT, CDR2 SNEGSKA (reference sequence). Losses at the gene ends were 2 bases for V and 2 bases for J; bases not matched to a gene: 6. This CDR3 has 15 residues. The chain's CDR3 is CSARRTGDPGNTIYF. As DNA, the CDR3 is TGCAGTGCTAGACGCACAGGGGACCCTGGAAACACCATATATTTT.

V and J are TRBV27 and TRBJ2-1; 10 nucleotides align to TRBD2. The CDR3 totals 15 residues. Germline CDR1 is MNHEY and CDR2 is SMNVEV (reference sequence). J was trimmed by 8 bases and V by 3 bases; bases with no gene match: 7. DNA for the CDR3: TGTGCCAGCAGTTTGGGGCTAGCGGGAGTCTATGAGCAGTTCTTC. This encodes CASSLGLAGVYEQFF.

V usage is TRBV11-2 and J usage is TRBJ2-5; D remains ambiguous. Between the trimmed V and J ends, which lost 5 bases and 4 bases, there was a span of 5 bases. Germline assignment: CDR1 SGHAT and CDR2 FQNNGV. This CDR3 is built from 11 residues. CDR3 residues: CASSPLETQYF. CDR3 nucleotides: TGTGCCAGCAGCCCATTAGAGACCCAGTACTTC.

V usage is TRBV5-1 and J usage is TRBJ2-5; D ambiguous. Deletions cut 0 bases from V and 4 bases from J, with 7 bases between. Germline V gene data show CDR1 as SGHRS and CDR2 as YFSETQ. This CDR3 spans 13 amino acids. In DNA form, the CDR3 reads TGCGCCAGCAGCTTGGAGCCGAGAGAGACCCAGTACTTC. Translated, it gives CASSLEPRETQYF.

The rearrangement links TRBV2 to TRBJ2-1, with TRBD1 matching over 11 bases. Germline CDR1 is SNHLY and CDR2 is FYNNEI. This CDR3 is built from 14 residues. V shed 8 bases and J 7 bases; nucleotides not matched to a gene: 7. As DNA, the CDR3 is TGTGCCAGCGAGGACAGGGGGCGCATAAATGAGCAGTTCTTC. Its translation is CASEDRGRINEQFF. Based on the CDR3 plus reference TRBV2 and TRBJ2-1, the full variable domain is EPEVTQTPSHQVTQMGQEVILRCVPISNHLYFYWYRQILGQKVEFLVSFYNNEISEKSEIFDDQFSVERPDGSNFTLKIRSTKLEDSAMYFCASEDRGRINEQFFGPGTRLTVL.

This clonotype showed up just a few times. The rearrangement links TRBV20-1 to TRBJ1-1; tentatively, D is TRBD1 (5 bases). This CDR3 region has 16 residues. CDR1 and CDR2 (germline): DFQATT, SNEGSKA (reference sequence). V lost 3 bases and J 1 base, leaving 18 bases between the germline ends. The DNA for the CDR3 is TGCAGTGCTAGCCCGCTTCGGGGGAGGGCGAACACTGAAGCTTTCTTT. Protein sequence: CSASPLRGRANTEAFF.